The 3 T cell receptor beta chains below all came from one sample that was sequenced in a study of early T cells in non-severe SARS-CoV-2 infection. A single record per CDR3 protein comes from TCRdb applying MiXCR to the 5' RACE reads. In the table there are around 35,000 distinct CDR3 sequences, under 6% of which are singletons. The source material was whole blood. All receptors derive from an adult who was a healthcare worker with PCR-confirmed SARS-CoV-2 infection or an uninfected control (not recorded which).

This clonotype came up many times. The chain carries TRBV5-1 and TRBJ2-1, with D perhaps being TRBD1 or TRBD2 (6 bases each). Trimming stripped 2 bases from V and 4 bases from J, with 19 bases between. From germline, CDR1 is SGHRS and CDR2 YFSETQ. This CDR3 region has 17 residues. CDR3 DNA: TGCGCCAGCAGCTTCGGTGGGGGGCGGACACCATACAATGAGCAGTTCTTC. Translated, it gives CASSFGGGRTPYNEQFF.

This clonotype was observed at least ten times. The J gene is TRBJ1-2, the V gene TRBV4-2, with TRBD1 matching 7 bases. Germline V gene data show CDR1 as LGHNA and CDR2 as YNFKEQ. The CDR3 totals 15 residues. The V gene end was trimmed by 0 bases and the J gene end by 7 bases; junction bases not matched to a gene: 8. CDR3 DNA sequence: TGTGCCAGCAGCCAAGAGGCCCTGGGACAGAGTGGCTACACCTTC. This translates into CASSQEALGQSGYTF.

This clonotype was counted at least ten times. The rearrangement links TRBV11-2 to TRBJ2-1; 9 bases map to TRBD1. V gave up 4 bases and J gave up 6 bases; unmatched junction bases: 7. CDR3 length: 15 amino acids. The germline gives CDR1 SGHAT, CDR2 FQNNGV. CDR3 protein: CASSSGDRVGNEQFF. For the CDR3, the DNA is TGTGCCAGCAGCTCCGGGGACAGGGTTGGCAATGAGCAGTTCTTC. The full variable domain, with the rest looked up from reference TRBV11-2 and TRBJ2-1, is EAGVAQSPRYKIIEKRQSVAFWCNPISGHATLYWYQQILGQGPKLLIQFQNNGVVDDSQLPKDRFSAERLKGVDSTLKIQPAKLEDSAVYLCASSSGDRVGNEQFFGPGTRLTVL.